A selection of T cell receptor beta chains follows, all from one sample in a study of CD8 T cells in ankylosing spondylitis. TCRdb re-analysed the 5' RACE reads in MiXCR, keeping a single row per CDR3 protein. Among about 450,000 distinct CDR3 sequences listed, roughly 27% were seen once. The specimen was blood, either unsorted or a sorted T cell fraction (not recorded which). The receptors shown here come from a male donor with ankylosing spondylitis. The CDR3 runs from the conserved cysteine through the conserved F or W. D genes are given only for firm matches. Part of the rows lack a size; the others show once, few, many or a class for expanded clones.

clone_size	d_call	v_call	j_call	cdr3_length	cdr3_aa	cdr3_nt
-	TRBD1	TRBV24-1	TRBJ1-1	13	CATRDRQNTEAFF	TGTGCCACCAGGGACAGGCAGAACACTGAAGCTTTCTTT
few	TRBD1	TRBV12-3/TRBV12-4	TRBJ1-1	15	CASSFRGVGGTEAFF	TGTGCCAGCAGTTTCAGGGGGGTCGGAGGCACTGAAGCTTTCTTT
-	-	TRBV20-1	TRBJ2-7	13	CSASQGGGIEQYF	TGCAGTGCTAGCCAGGGGGGGGGCATCGAGCAGTACTTC
few	-	TRBV20-1	TRBJ2-2	15	CSAAGDPDNTGELFF	TGCAGTGCTGCCGGGGACCCTGATAACACCGGGGAGCTGTTTTTT
-	-	TRBV12-3/TRBV12-4	TRBJ2-1	15	CASSENGQGGNEQFF	TGTGCCAGCTCCGAGAACGGGCAGGGTGGCAATGAGCAGTTCTTC
few	TRBD2	TRBV5-1	TRBJ2-2	16	CASSRRTSGNTGELFF	TGCGCCAGCAGCAGACGGACTAGCGGGAACACCGGGGAGCTGTTTTTT
-	-	TRBV5-1	TRBJ1-3	12	CASIGSGNTIYF	TGCGCCAGCATAGGATCTGGAAACACCATATATTTT
-	-	TRBV5-1	TRBJ2-3	16	CASSLESREEVDTQYF	TGCGCCAGCAGCTTGGAGTCCAGGGAGGAAGTAGATACGCAGTATTTT
-	-	TRBV6-5	TRBJ1-2	17	CASSYAPTGGNNYGYTF	TGTGCCAGCAGTTACGCACCGACAGGTGGGAATAACTATGGCTACACCTTC
few	TRBD2	TRBV10-3	TRBJ2-7	14	CAISDSGTSGRLYF	TGTGCCATCAGTGATTCCGGGACTAGCGGGAGACTGTACTTC
-	TRBD2	TRBV5-1	TRBJ2-5	17	CATRLGLADLIGETQYF	TGCGCCACCCGTCTGGGACTAGCGGATCTTATAGGAGAGACCCAGTACTTC
few	-	TRBV3-1	TRBJ2-2	13	CASSLYSTGELFF	TGTGCCAGCAGCTTATATAGCACCGGGGAGCTGTTTTTT
once	-	TRBV7-9	TRBJ2-4	17	CASSSPFGGTGKNIQYF	TGTGCCAGCAGCTCCCCGTTCGGGGGTACGGGCAAAAACATTCAGTACTTC
-	TRBD2	TRBV29-1	TRBJ2-1	14	CSVASAGVANEQFF	TGCAGCGTTGCATCGGCGGGAGTCGCTAATGAGCAGTTCTTC
many	TRBD2	TRBV6-2/TRBV6-3	TRBJ2-2	18	CASSYSTSGGTNTGELFF	TGTGCCAGCAGTTACTCGACTAGCGGGGGGACGAACACCGGGGAGCTGTTTTTT
few	-	TRBV2	TRBJ1-2	13	CASSEIGGYGYTF	TGTGCCAGCAGTGAAATAGGGGGCTATGGCTACACCTTC
many	-	TRBV20-1	TRBJ2-3	14	CSARVRAFTDTQYF	TGCAGTGCTAGAGTGAGGGCCTTCACAGATACGCAGTATTTT
-	-	TRBV20-1	TRBJ1-4	12	CSARYSGEKLFF	TGCAGTGCTAGGTACAGCGGGGAAAAACTGTTTTTT